This passage covers 28 T cell receptor beta chains from one sample sequenced in a study of Graves' ophthalmopathy and Graves' hyperthyroidism. Amplified TCR beta CDR3 regions were obtained using RNA transcripts as template. RT-PCR in the first round used HTBI primers; a second-round multiplex PCR followed. MiXCR, run by TCRdb on the multiplex PCR reads, gives a single entry per CDR3 protein. The sample yields a few hundred thousand distinct CDR3 sequences, around 21% seen once. The sequencing sample was made of peripheral blood. The origin of the receptors is a young woman with stable Graves' hyperthyroidism.

This clonotype appeared a few times. This chain links TRBV4-3 with TRBJ2-7; 8 nucleotides line up with TRBD2. Germline CDR1 and CDR2: LGHNA and YSLEER. The CDR3 totals 14 residues. Trimming took 0 bases from V and 6 from J; bases not matched to a gene: 4. The chain's CDR3 is CASSQEPGGSEQYF. CDR3 DNA sequence: TGCGCCAGCAGCCAAGAACCGGGAGGGAGCGAGCAGTACTTC.

This clonotype was seen many times. The rearrangement uses TRBV7-8 and TRBJ2-5, with 11 bases lining up with TRBD2. The germline V gene has CDR1 SGHVS and CDR2 FQNEAQ. V shed 8 bases and J 3 bases; nucleotides not matched to a gene: 8. The CDR3 sequence is 15 residues long. CDR3 nucleotide sequence: TGTGCCAGCTCCAGACTAGCGGGGCGAAAAGAGACCCAGTACTTC. This codes for CASSRLAGRKETQYF. Complete variable domain (other parts from reference TRBV7-8 and TRBJ2-5): GAGVSQSPRYKVAKRGQDVALRCDPISGHVSLFWYQQALGQGPEFLTYFQNEAQLDKSGLPSDRFFAERPEGSVSTLKIQRTQQEDSAVYLCASSRLAGRKETQYFGPGTRLLVL.

This clonotype has a count of ten or more. The chain employs TRBV6-1 and TRBJ2-7, with TRBD1 identical over 11 bases. V trimming: 2 bases; J trimming: 1 base; junction bases outside the gene matches: 1. This CDR3 contains 15 residues. Germline V gene data show CDR1 as MNHNS and CDR2 as SASEGT. CDR3 amino acids: CASSERDRGSYEQYF. The CDR3 DNA sequence: TGTGCCAGCAGTGAACGGGACAGGGGGTCCTACGAGCAGTACTTC.

The table lists this clonotype with many counts. The V call is TRBV9, the J call TRBJ1-3; D not certain. CDR3 length equals 14 residues. In germline, CDR1 is SGDLS, CDR2 YYNGEE. Trimming took 3 bases from V and 2 from J, leaving 9 bases between them. CDR3 nucleotide sequence: TGTGCCAGCAGCGAGAAGGTCGCTGGAAACACCATATATTTT. This encodes CASSEKVAGNTIYF.

Ten or more counts support this clonotype. This chain connects TRBV20-1 to TRBJ2-7, with D uncertain. Per the germline V gene, CDR1 is DFQATT and CDR2 is SNEGSKA (reference sequence). This CDR3 has 13 amino acids. The ends were cut back, 0 bases at V and 4 bases at J, with 10 bases in the middle. The DNA of the CDR3 is TGCAGTGCTAGAGATACAGAACCATACGAGCAGTACTTC. Its protein is CSARDTEPYEQYF.

This clonotype appeared many times. The chain joins TRBV11-2 to TRBJ2-5; tentative D call: TRBD2 (5 bases). In germline, CDR1 is SGHAT, CDR2 FQNNGV. The CDR3 sequence is 15 residues long. V dropped 2 bases and J dropped 2 bases, with 12 bases sitting between them. The CDR3 DNA sequence: TGTGCCAGCAGCTTAACTAGGATGGTGCAAGAGACCCAGTACTTC. This codes for CASSLTRMVQETQYF. The entire variable domain, with the rest obtained from reference TRBV11-2 and TRBJ2-5, is as follows: EAGVAQSPRYKIIEKRQSVAFWCNPISGHATLYWYQQILGQGPKLLIQFQNNGVVDDSQLPKDRFSAERLKGVDSTLKIQPAKLEDSAVYLCASSLTRMVQETQYFGPGTRLLVL.

This clonotype has only a few counts. Since a much larger clone is just one base distant, this may be a read error. The chain uses TRBV7-2 and TRBJ1-1; no firm D call. Germline V lookup: CDR1 SGHTA, CDR2 FQGNSA. The CDR3 covers 11 residues. V was trimmed by 1 base and J by 6 bases, leaving 3 bases between them. The CDR3 loop is CASSLVSEAFF. DNA of the CDR3: TGTGCCAGCAGCTTAGTGTCTGAAGCTTTCTTT.

This clonotype was observed at least ten times. This chain's CDR3 is CASSYRDWSSLQETQYF. CDR3 DNA: TGTGCCAGCAGTTACCGGGACTGGTCTTCGCTCCAAGAGACCCAGTACTTC. V and J are TRBV6-2 or TRBV6-3 and TRBJ2-5, with D possibly matching TRBD2 (6 bases). CDR1 and CDR2 from the germline V gene are MNHEY and SVGEGT. The CDR3 runs to 17 residues. Trimming removed 2 bases at V and 1 base at J, with 17 bases between.

The V gene is TRBV19, the J gene TRBJ1-1; 10 positions match TRBD1. The V and J ends lost 5 bases and 4 bases, in that order; junction bases with no gene match: 7. The CDR3 length is 15 residues. The germline CDR1 and CDR2 sequences are LNHDA and SQIVND (reference sequence). CDR3 region: CASSGQGVGTTEAFF. DNA of the CDR3: TGTGCCAGTAGTGGACAGGGGGTGGGAACCACTGAAGCTTTCTTT. Filled out from reference TRBV19 and TRBJ1-1, the complete variable domain reads DGGITQSPKYLFRKEGQNVTLSCEQNLNHDAMYWYRQDPGQGLRLIYYSQIVNDFQKGDIAEGYSVSREKKESFPLTVTSAQKNPTAFYLCASSGQGVGTTEAFFGQGTRLTVV.

This clonotype was detected many times. The genes are TRBV12-3 or TRBV12-4 and TRBJ2-7; maybe TRBD2 (6 bases). The V and J ends lost 6 bases and 6 bases respectively, with 21 bases between them. This CDR3 region has 15 residues. This CDR3 reads CASSDRRGAPGEQYF. CDR3 coding DNA: TGTGCCAGCAGCGATCGGAGGGGAGCGCCTGGCGAGCAGTACTTC.

This clonotype appeared many times. This chain connects TRBV19 to TRBJ1-1, with TRBD1 matching 8 bases. V dropped 3 bases and J dropped 3; count of bases not matched to a gene: 0. Germline V gives CDR1 LNHDA, CDR2 SQIVND (reference sequence). The CDR3 consists of 13 residues. The CDR3 here is CASSMDRDTEAFF. CDR3 bases: TGTGCCAGTAGTATGGACAGGGACACTGAAGCTTTCTTT.

This clonotype was counted ten times or more. V gene TRBV6-1 combines with J gene TRBJ1-2; a possible D gene is TRBD1 (6 bases). The germline V gene has CDR1 MNHNS and CDR2 SASEGT. The CDR3 consists of 15 residues. Trimming took 9 bases from V and 0 from J, leaving 17 bases between them. CDR3 in DNA: TGTGCCAGTTTTTACGGGACACACTCTAACTATGGCTACACCTTC. Amino acids: CASFYGTHSNYGYTF.

The sample holds many counts of this clonotype. V usage is TRBV12-5 and J usage is TRBJ1-4; a possible D gene is TRBD1 (5 bases). From germline, CDR1 is LGHNT and CDR2 FRNRAP. Trimming shortened V by 11 bases and J by 8 bases, and 12 bases separated the two germline ends. The CDR3 contains 11 residues. The CDR3 sequence is CASGGEEKLFF. CDR3 coding DNA: TGTGCTTCCGGGGGAGAAGAAAAACTGTTTTTT.

This clonotype came up a few times. V gene TRBV5-1 combines with J gene TRBJ2-7; maybe TRBD2 (5 bases). Germline values: CDR1 SGHRS, CDR2 YFSETQ. V was cut by 3 bases and J by 4 bases, with 11 bases left in between. CDR3 length: 13 amino acids. The chain's CDR3 is CASSSSLAYEQYF. The CDR3 DNA sequence: TGCGCCAGCAGCTCCAGCCTAGCTTACGAGCAGTACTTC.

The chain uses TRBV2 and TRBJ1-1; 9 bases agree with TRBD1. V shed 8 bases, J shed 1 base, and the junction held 11 bases outside the gene matches. Germline CDR1 reads SNHLY; CDR2 reads FYNNEI. The CDR3 covers 16 residues. CDR3 DNA: TGTGCCAGCGTAACCGGGACAGGGAGGGGGAACACTGAAGCTTTCTTT. Its translation is CASVTGTGRGNTEAFF.

This clonotype was detected ten times or more. The chain employs TRBV9 and TRBJ2-5, with TRBD1 matching 8 bases. The CDR3 length is 13 residues. Germline values: CDR1 SGDLS, CDR2 YYNGEE. V lost 3 bases, J lost 4 bases, and 2 bases stayed unmatched. CDR3 in amino acids: CASSGTGIETQYF. In DNA, the CDR3 is TGTGCCAGCAGCGGGACAGGGATAGAGACCCAGTACTTC.

The rearrangement links TRBV5-4 to TRBJ2-2; TRBD2 agrees at 9 bases. V shed 4 bases, J shed 5 bases, and the junction held 6 bases outside the gene matches. The CDR3 extends over 15 amino acids. In germline, CDR1 is SGHNT, CDR2 YYREEE (reference sequence). CDR3 region: CASSVFSGSTGELFF. CDR3 in DNA: TGTGCCAGCAGCGTATTTAGCGGGAGTACCGGGGAGCTGTTTTTT.

This clonotype was recorded many times. The J gene is TRBJ2-7, the V gene TRBV20-1; D call uncertain. V lost 3 bases to trimming and J lost 2 bases, with 14 bases between them. The CDR3 loop spans 14 amino acids. Germline CDR1 DFQATT, CDR2 SNEGSKA (reference sequence). The CDR3 DNA is TGCAGTGCTAGTGCCGCCAGGCAGACCTACGAGCAGTACTTC. Protein sequence: CSASAARQTYEQYF.

This clonotype has just a few counts. The chain uses TRBV18 and TRBJ2-2, with 13 bases aligning to TRBD2. The germline V gene encodes CDR1 KGHSH and CDR2 LQKENI. The CDR3 extends over 18 amino acids. After removal of 4 bases from V and 4 bases from J, the junction contained 9 bases not matched to a gene. The CDR3 bases are TGTGCCAGCTCACACCGGACTAGCGGGAGCCCGGGCACCGGGGAGCTGTTTTTT. The encoded protein is CASSHRTSGSPGTGELFF.

This chain links TRBV5-1 with TRBJ2-1, with a tentative D call TRBD1 (5 bases). CDR3 length equals 15 residues. The V gene lost 5 bases and the J gene lost 0 bases, with 12 bases spanning the gap. Germline CDR1 and CDR2: SGHRS and YFSETQ. CDR3 sequence: CASSPDSSSYNEQFF. In nucleotides, the CDR3 is TGCGCCAGCAGTCCCGACAGCAGCTCCTACAATGAGCAGTTCTTC.

This clonotype has more than one count but fewer than ten. The chain links TRBV28 to TRBJ2-2; D ambiguous. With 4 bases removed from V and 1 base from J, the gap between germline ends came to 10 bases. Germline V gene sequence: CDR1 MDHEN, CDR2 SYDVKM. The CDR3 spans 15 residues. The CDR3 loop reads CASSSDTENTGELFF. The CDR3 region has the DNA TGTGCCAGCAGTTCTGATACTGAGAACACCGGGGAGCTGTTTTTT.

This clonotype was seen ten or more times. This chain joins TRBV7-9 and TRBJ2-7; a weak D match, TRBD2 (5 bases). Germline CDR1 is SEHNR and CDR2 is FQNEAQ (reference sequence). The CDR3 extends over 11 amino acids. The ends were cut back, 8 bases at V and 6 bases at J, with 11 bases in the middle. The CDR3 region is CASLGSGEQYF. CDR3 nucleotide sequence: TGTGCCAGCCTAGGGAGTGGCGAGCAGTACTTC.

The chain links TRBV28 to TRBJ1-1; D is unresolved. Per germline, CDR1 MDHEN and CDR2 SYDVKM. The CDR3 has 13 residues. Trimming shortened V by 5 bases and J by 5 bases, and 12 bases separated the two germline ends. CDR3 nucleotides: TGTGCCAGCAGTCCACGCCGGGTGACTGAAGCTTTCTTT. This translates into CASSPRRVTEAFF.

This clonotype was picked up many times. The chain links TRBV6-2 or TRBV6-3 to TRBJ2-7; TRBD2 agrees at 9 bases. V shed 5 bases, J shed 4 bases, and the junction held 3 bases outside the gene matches. Germline V gene sequence: CDR1 MNHEY, CDR2 SVGEGT. The CDR3 is 13 amino acids. CDR3 nucleotides: TGTGCCAGCAGTCGGACTAGCGCTTACGAGCAGTACTTC. Protein sequence: CASSRTSAYEQYF.

The table lists this clonotype with a few counts. The chain is built from TRBV12-3 or TRBV12-4 and TRBJ2-5; maybe TRBD2 (6 bases). Trimming took 3 bases from V and 1 from J, leaving 9 bases between them. The CDR3 extends over 14 amino acids. CDR3 region: CASSFSGAQETQYF. Here the CDR3 DNA reads TGTGCCAGCAGTTTTAGCGGAGCCCAAGAGACCCAGTACTTC.

This clonotype was found many times. The CDR3 nucleotides read TGTGCCAGCAGTCGGACAGGGAAACCTTATGGCTACACCTTC. The encoded protein is CASSRTGKPYGYTF. The rearrangement joins TRBV6-2 or TRBV6-3 to TRBJ1-2; 8 bases map to TRBD1. The CDR3 extends over 14 amino acids. CDR1 is MNHEY, CDR2 SVGEGT, per germline. After removal of 5 bases from V and 5 bases from J, the junction contained 7 bases not matched to a gene.

The table lists this clonotype with many counts. V usage is TRBV3-1 and J usage is TRBJ1-5; a weak D match, TRBD1 (5 bases). Germline V gene data show CDR1 as LGHDT and CDR2 as YNNKEL (reference sequence). The CDR3 runs 15 residues. Trimming took off 4 bases at V and 4 bases at J, with 14 bases between the two ends. The CDR3 sequence is CASSRKGDGNQPQHF. The DNA for the CDR3 is TGTGCCAGCAGCCGTAAAGGGGATGGTAATCAGCCCCAGCATTTT.

This clonotype has a count of ten or more. The genes are TRBV12-3 or TRBV12-4 and TRBJ2-2, with 8 bases lining up with TRBD1. Trimming took 5 bases from V and 5 from J; bases not matched to a gene: 1. CDR3 length equals 13 residues. CDR3 nucleotides: TGTGCCAGCAGTACAGGGGGAACCGGGGAGCTGTTTTTT. It yields the protein CASSTGGTGELFF.